What follows are 4 T cell receptor beta chains derived from one specimen sequenced in a study of early T cells in non-severe SARS-CoV-2 infection. From the 5' RACE reads, TCRdb called clonotypes with MiXCR, one entry per CDR3 protein. The data hold 80,000 to 100,000 distinct CDR3 sequences, with about 11% observed a single time. Material: whole blood, obtained at baseline. All receptors come from an adult who was a healthcare worker with PCR-confirmed SARS-CoV-2 infection or an uninfected control (not recorded which).

In this sample, this clonotype turned up many times. The rearrangement uses TRBV27 and TRBJ1-5; 9 bases line up with TRBD1. CDR1 and CDR2 from the germline V gene are MNHEY and SMNVEV (reference sequence). This CDR3 has 15 amino acids. V was clipped by 6 bases and J by 7 bases; unmatched bases: 10. The CDR3 DNA reads TGTGCCAGCAGCCAAACAGGGGGCGGAATCCAGCCCCAGCATTTT. Its translation is CASSQTGGGIQPQHF.

This clonotype was counted at least ten times. The CDR3 DNA follows: TGTGCCAGCAGCCAAGTGGGGTACACTGAAGCTTTCTTT. Amino acid sequence: CASSQVGYTEAFF. The gene calls are TRBV14 and TRBJ1-1; D gene ambiguous. Germline assignment: CDR1 SGHDN and CDR2 FVKESK. Trimming pared 1 base from V and 3 bases from J, leaving 6 bases between. The CDR3 is 13 residues long.

V is TRBV20-1 and J is TRBJ2-1; 9 nucleotides match TRBD2. J gave up 8 bases and V 5 bases, and 19 bases lay outside the gene matches. Germline CDR1 reads DFQATT; CDR2 reads SNEGSKA (reference sequence). The CDR3 consists of 17 residues. For the CDR3, the DNA is TGCAGTGCTGAGTCACCAGAAGTAGCGGGAGCTTTAGATGAGCAGTTCTTC. Its translation: CSAESPEVAGALDEQFF.

The V call is TRBV20-1, the J call TRBJ1-1, with a weak D call TRBD1 (6 bases). CDR1 DFQATT and CDR2 SNEGSKA come from the germline V gene (reference sequence). V was cut by 6 bases and J by 4 bases, with 15 bases left in between. This CDR3 contains 13 residues. The CDR3 nucleotides are TGCAGTGCCCTCCCGGGGGCCGGCACTGAAGCTTTCTTT. Translating it yields CSALPGAGTEAFF.